Reported below is one T cell receptor beta chain. The V end lost 3 bases, the J end lost 7 bases, and 10 bases lay between the germline ends. Germline CDR1 and CDR2: SGHAT and FQNNGV. The CDR3 consists of 13 residues. How the authors handled the data: Reference gene primer amplification gave estimated nucleated cell counts. This table comes from immunoSEQ multiplex PCR, and its TCRdb copy is limited to in-frame clones, with some not included. V and J calls and clone size are copied from that table; D and trimming were computed from the DNA. Of around 100,000 clones detected, 85% to 95% appear once; the ten largest clones hold around 2.3%. The entry originates in a study of blood T cell repertoires in COVID-19. Looking at the study overall: Donors in the United States, Italy and Spain gave samples during acute or convalescent COVID-19. The cDNA or gDNA used as material had been derived from T cells, B-cell-depleted T cells, or PBMCs.

The chain links TRBV11-2 to TRBJ1-5; D perhaps matches TRBD1 (5 bases). The material sequenced was peripheral blood. The TCR was taken from a human donor with active COVID-19. The donor label of this sample is uncertain. The DNA of the CDR3 is TGTGCCAGCAGCTTGGATCGGGGGCAGCCCCAGCATTTT. It encodes CASSLDRGQPQHF.